This T cell receptor (beta chain) was obtained from a study of a mutant IDH1 vaccine in newly diagnosed glioma. Using immunoSEQ multiplex PCR, the repertoire was profiled, and TCRdb retains in-frame clones only, with some absent. The sample includes about 65,000 clones, 85% of them seen just once. Time point in this sample: week 23, last vaccination. Doses comprised 300 ug of mutant IDH1 20-mer peptide each, plus topical imiquimod. CDR3 length: 15 amino acids. Germline CDR1 SNHLY, CDR2 FYNNEI. V was trimmed by 5 bases and J by 3 bases, leaving 14 bases between them. In regard to this clone: The target antigen is unknown.

This chain uses TRBV2 with TRBJ1-5; D is perhaps TRBD1 (6 bases). The material sequenced was PBMCs, taken from a glioma patient whose treatment included an IDH1 peptide vaccine. This clonotype was obtained from a man aged 25 to 45 with glioma. The CDR3 DNA is TGTGCCAGCAGTTTCCAACAGGGAGTCAATCAGCCCCAGCATTTT. Its protein is CASSFQQGVNQPQHF.